Listed below are T cell receptor beta chains from one sample, sequenced in a study of blood T cell repertoires in COVID-19. Sequencing used immunoSEQ multiplex PCR; TCRdb keeps in-frame clones, though not all of them. The sample has a few hundred thousand clones, roughly 87% seen once. Sequenced input: PBMCs or T cells enriched from blood (not recorded which). All receptors derive from a woman aged 25 to 39 who had recovered from COVID-19. Both conserved end residues are part of each CDR3. D genes are given only for firm matches. Part of the rows lack a size; the others show once, few, many or a class for expanded clones.

j_call	clone_size	d_call	v_call	cdr3_aa	cdr3_nt
TRBJ1-2	few	TRBD1	TRBV6-5	CAITGGYGYTF	TGTGCCATCACAGGGGGCTATGGCTACACCTTC
TRBJ2-2	.	TRBD1	TRBV29-1	CSVGTGANTGELFF	TGCAGCGTTGGGACAGGGGCGAACACCGGGGAGCTGTTTTTT
TRBJ2-3	.	TRBD2	TRBV5-1	CASTHRPWTSGTSDTQYF	TGCGCCAGCACCCACCGACCCTGGACTAGCGGAACTTCAGATACGCAGTATTTT
TRBJ2-3	.	TRBD2	TRBV10-3	CAIRSGGATDTQYF	TGTGCCATCAGGAGCGGGGGGGCCACAGATACGCAGTATTTT
TRBJ1-2	.	.	TRBV7-5	CARSLGGGQGSWYGYTF	TGTGCCAGAAGCTTAGGTGGAGGACAGGGATCTTGGTATGGCTACACCTTC
TRBJ1-2	once	TRBD1	TRBV28	CASSGQGAANYGYTF	TGTGCCAGCAGTGGACAGGGGGCGGCTAACTATGGCTACACCTTC
TRBJ2-2	.	.	TRBV5-1	CASSHTVDSNTGELFF	TGCGCCAGCAGCCATACAGTGGATTCGAACACCGGGGAGCTGTTTTTT
TRBJ1-6	.	TRBD1	TRBV2	CASRRASGTGDHNSPLHF	TGTGCCAGCAGGCGCGCCTCCGGGACAGGGGACCATAATTCACCCCTCCACTTT
TRBJ2-3	.	.	TRBV19	CACRSDRGTDTQYF	TGTGCCTGTAGGAGCGATCGAGGCACAGATACGCAGTATTTT
TRBJ2-7	once	.	TRBV4-1	CASSQDTSYFYEQYF	TGCGCCAGCAGCCAAGATACTAGCTACTTCTACGAGCAGTACTTC
TRBJ2-2	.	.	TRBV2	CASSAPTGIERELFF	TGTGCCAGCAGTGCCCCCACCGGTATCGAGCGGGAGCTGTTTTTT
TRBJ2-7	.	TRBD1	TRBV7-9	CASTQTGAYEQYF	TGTGCCAGCACCCAGACAGGGGCCTACGAGCAGTACTTC
TRBJ1-5	once	.	TRBV7-2	CASSKLDQPQHF	TGTGCCAGCAGCAAATTAGATCAGCCCCAGCATTTT
TRBJ1-1	.	TRBD1	TRBV28	CASSFGTGGSTRGGTEAFF	TGTGCCAGCAGTTTCGGGACAGGGGGCAGTACGAGGGGAGGCACTGAAGCTTTCTTT
TRBJ1-6	once	.	TRBV9	CASSDPHDRSSYNSPLHF	TGTGCCAGCAGCGACCCCCACGACAGGAGCTCCTATAATTCACCCCTCCACTTT
TRBJ2-1	.	.	TRBV9	CASSVDPSGANEQFF	TGTGCCAGCAGCGTAGATCCCTCCGGAGCCAATGAGCAGTTCTTC
TRBJ1-4	.	.	TRBV6-1	CASSESLSPANEKLFF	TGTGCCAGCAGTGAATCCCTCTCACCGGCTAATGAAAAACTGTTTTTT
TRBJ2-3	.	.	TRBV15	CATSQEGDLTDTQYF	TGTGCCACCAGCCAAGAGGGGGACCTTACAGATACGCAGTATTTT
TRBJ1-1	once	.	TRBV28	CASSVHGEGNTEAFF	TGTGCCAGCAGCGTCCACGGCGAGGGGAACACTGAAGCTTTCTTT
TRBJ1-1	.	.	TRBV21-1	CASSKAGHSNTEAFF	TGTGCCAGCAGCAAAGCGGGACATTCGAACACTGAAGCTTTCTTT
TRBJ1-2	.	TRBD1	TRBV9	CASTPGDRAYGYTF	TGTGCCAGCACCCCCGGGGACAGGGCTTATGGCTACACCTTC
TRBJ2-3	.	.	TRBV5-1	CASSPRLGTDTQYF	TGCGCCAGCAGCCCGAGACTTGGCACAGATACGCAGTATTTT
TRBJ1-5	.	.	TRBV28	CASTQGTIGQPQHF	TGTGCCAGCACCCAGGGGACGATCGGTCAGCCCCAGCATTTT